Reported below is one T cell receptor (beta chain). The antigen is unknown. This entry comes from a study of T cell responses to AZD1222 COVID-19 vaccine. This CDR3 region has 13 residues. Trimming removed 4 bases from V and 9 bases from J; junction bases left unmatched: 5. Per the germline V gene, CDR1 is MNHEY and CDR2 is SVGEGT. Findings of the study overall: The reported proportion of spike-specific TCRs targeting unmutated variant regions was nearly half. Breadth and depth of Spike-specific TCRs rose after two AZD1222 doses. Without day 14 samples, only post-peak T cell repertoires were studied. Donors, mostly white British, included more females; clonal diversity was possibly underestimated.

The data were produced by immunoSEQ multiplex PCR, yet TCRdb's version contains in-frame clones alone and is incomplete. The sample records some 200,000 clones, approximately 92% being singletons. The receptor comes from an adult in good health. The specimen was peripheral blood, collected on day 0 of AZD1222 vaccination. The rearrangement joins TRBV6-2 or TRBV6-3 to TRBJ1-1; 10 bases map to TRBD1. The CDR3 DNA is TGTGCCAGCAGTTTTGACAGGGGGCTTAAAGCTTTCTTT. Protein sequence: CASSFDRGLKAFF.